This T cell receptor (beta chain) was obtained from a study of cytomegalovirus exposure and HLA in healthy donors. Researchers ran the PCR with 60 Vbeta and 13 Jbeta primers. Sequencing was performed with immunoSEQ multiplex PCR; in TCRdb, only in-frame clones are kept and a portion is missing. The sample yields approximately 130,000 clones, of which the top ten take up just under 2%. Each donor was nominally healthy when sampled (though unrecorded immune exposures were likely). This clonotype was sampled from a woman aged 60 to 75 in good health and CMV-seronegative. The sample was PBMCs.

Written as DNA, the CDR3 is TGTGCCAGCAGCCCCTTAGGAGGAAACACTGAAGCTTTCTTT. Its translation is CASSPLGGNTEAFF. The genes are TRBV5-6 and TRBJ1-1; D ambiguous. From germline, CDR1 is SGHDT and CDR2 YYEEEE. V lost 4 bases to trimming and J lost 2 bases, with 12 bases between them. The CDR3 is 14 residues long.